This T cell receptor (beta chain) was found in a study of OX40 agonist ivuxolimab in advanced cancers. Study information: Intravenous ivuxolimab at 0.01 to 10 mg/kg was given to patients every 2 weeks. Notes on the study in general: Undetermined was the antigen specificity of the expanded peripheral T cells.

The V and J ends lost 6 bases and 13 bases respectively, with 13 bases between them. The CDR3 has 11 amino acids. The V gene's germline CDR1 is SGHVT and CDR2 SQSDAQ. About this clone: Its antigen is unknown.

Assay: immunoSEQ multiplex PCR; the TCRdb copy retains only in-frame clones and omits some. This table holds some 40,000 clones, roughly 80% found once. This clonotype was sampled from an adult with an advanced solid tumor such as melanoma, head and neck, liver or kidney cancer. The specimen comprised CD4+ or CD8+ T cells sorted from blood, sampled in a trial of the OX40 agonist ivuxolimab. The rearrangement links TRBV7-4 to TRBJ1-5; D is perhaps TRBD1 (5 bases). Here the CDR3 reads CASSNQGWQHF. DNA of the CDR3: TGTGCCAGCAGTAATCAGGGCTGGCAGCATTTT.